These 29 T cell receptor beta chains originate from one sample sequenced in a study of blood T cell repertoires in COVID-19 (dated by TCRdb to about 2020). The library was made by the immunoSEQ multiplex PCR assay. Entries here come from immuneACCESS through TCRdb and include only in-frame sequences with V and J called. Some clones fail to appear in such tables; in the studies checked, an unresolved V gene covers under half of the shortfall, and the cause of the remainder is unknown. This sample holds under 90,000 clones; roughly 91% were observed only once. In total, the top ten clones hold around 7.8% of the sample. Sequencing used peripheral blood. These receptors originate from a man aged 35-49 years with COVID-19, enrolled during active disease.

This chain joins TRBV5-1 and TRBJ1-2, with no clear D. This CDR3 comprises 13 residues. Looked up from germline, CDR1 is SGHRS and CDR2 is YFSETQ. Trimming took 2 bases from V and 1 from J, leaving 6 bases between them. The CDR3 sequence is CASSFDINYGYTF. In DNA form, the CDR3 reads TGCGCCAGCAGCTTTGACATTAACTATGGCTACACCTTC.

The CDR3 nucleotides are TGTGCCAGCAGTGATTCCGGGACTGACTATGGCTACACCTTC. Translation gives CASSDSGTDYGYTF. This chain joins TRBV2 and TRBJ1-2; D possibly corresponds to TRBD1 (5 bases). Germline lookup yields CDR1 SNHLY and CDR2 FYNNEI. Between the trimmed V and J ends, which lost 3 bases and 3 bases, there was a span of 11 bases. The CDR3 has 14 residues.

The chain couples TRBV10-1 to TRBJ2-3; D may be TRBD2 (6 bases). The V end was cut by 0 bases, the J end by 2 bases, with 9 bases between. The CDR3 contains 15 residues. The germline V gene has CDR1 WNHNN and CDR2 SYGVQD (reference sequence). CDR3 sequence (DNA): TGCGCCAGCAGTGAGTCTGCGGGGAACACAGATACGCAGTATTTT. It codes for CASSESAGNTDTQYF.

The chain links TRBV9 to TRBJ2-2; D is uncertain. CDR3 length: 14 amino acids. Germline V gives CDR1 SGDLS, CDR2 YYNGEE. V gave up 0 bases and J gave up 1 base, with 4 bases separating them. The CDR3 here is CASSVARNTGELFF. CDR3 bases: TGTGCCAGCAGCGTAGCCAGGAACACCGGGGAGCTGTTTTTT. Full variable domain (missing parts from reference TRBV9 and TRBJ2-2): DSGVTQTPKHLITATGQRVTLRCSPRSGDLSVYWYQQSLDQGLQFLIQYYNGEERAKGNILERFSAQQFPDLHSELNLSSLELGDSALYFCASSVARNTGELFFGEGSRLTVL.

This clone was observed once. The V call is TRBV19, the J call TRBJ2-7; D perhaps matches TRBD2 (6 bases). Germline-derived CDR1 and CDR2 are LNHDA and SQIVND (reference sequence). Trimming removed 3 bases from V and 4 bases from J, with 22 bases in between. The CDR3 has 17 amino acids. CDR3 residues: CASSIRAGGANLYEQYF. The CDR3, as DNA: TGTGCCAGTAGTATTCGAGCTGGCGGGGCAAACCTTTACGAGCAGTACTTC.

CDR3 sequence (DNA): TGTGCCAGCAGCTTAGCAGGGTCCTATGGCTACACCTTC. This translates into CASSLAGSYGYTF. The chain carries TRBV11-2 and TRBJ1-2; possibly TRBD1 for D (5 bases). The germline V gene has CDR1 SGHAT and CDR2 FQNNGV. V lost 1 base and J lost 4, with 7 bases in between. The CDR3 is made up of 13 amino acids.

The V gene is TRBV18, the J gene TRBJ1-1; D remains unclear. V was trimmed by 3 bases and J by 10 bases, leaving 15 bases between them. Germline loops: CDR1 KGHSH, CDR2 LQKENI. This CDR3 is 13 amino acids long. The CDR3 spells CASSPRAIEGAFF. The CDR3 DNA sequence: TGTGCCAGCTCACCGAGGGCTATCGAGGGAGCTTTCTTT.

This clone was counted a single time. This chain uses TRBV4-2 with TRBJ2-1, with 9 bases aligning to TRBD2. This CDR3 is 16 amino acids long. Germline V gene sequence: CDR1 LGHNA, CDR2 YNFKEQ. Trimming took 0 bases from V and 6 from J; bases not matched to a gene: 6. In DNA, the CDR3 is TGTGCCAGCAGCCAAGATTATAGCGGGGGTCTCAATGAGCAGTTCTTC. It encodes CASSQDYSGGLNEQFF.

The V and J genes are TRBV10-3 and TRBJ1-2; 8 bases align to TRBD1. The ends lost 5 bases at V and 7 bases at J; junction bases unmatched: 3. From germline, CDR1 is ENHRY and CDR2 SYGVKD. This CDR3 contains 12 residues. As DNA, the CDR3 is TGTGCCATCAGTTCAGGGGGCGTTGGCTACACCTTC. Translating it yields CAISSGGVGYTF.

The chain couples TRBV7-7 to TRBJ2-5, with 8 bases identical to TRBD2. CDR1 and CDR2 (germline): SSHAT, FNYEAQ (reference sequence). The ends lost 0 bases at V and 5 bases at J; junction bases unmatched: 2. CDR3 length equals 14 residues. The CDR3 DNA follows: TGTGCCAGCAGCTTAGCCGGGGGGGACGAGACCCAGTACTTC. Protein sequence: CASSLAGGDETQYF.

This chain links TRBV27 with TRBJ2-1; D is undetermined. V was pared by 5 bases and J by 5 bases, with 7 bases between. The CDR3 spans 12 residues. Germline CDR1 MNHEY, CDR2 SMNVEV (reference sequence). This CDR3 is CASSPTDNEQFF. CDR3 in DNA: TGTGCCAGCAGTCCCACAGACAATGAGCAGTTCTTC.

This chain links TRBV30 with TRBJ1-6, with a weak D call TRBD1 (5 bases). Deletions cut 0 bases from V and 5 bases from J, with 5 bases between. CDR3 size: 13 residues. The germline V gene encodes CDR1 GTSNPN and CDR2 SVGIG (reference sequence). This CDR3 is CAWSVQDNSPLHF. The CDR3 nucleotides are TGTGCCTGGAGTGTACAGGATAATTCACCCCTCCACTTT.

The chain links TRBV28 to TRBJ2-1; the D is unclear. The germline V and J ends were trimmed by 3 bases and 0 bases, with 12 bases remaining between them. Germline lookup yields CDR1 MDHEN and CDR2 SYDVKM. CDR3 size: 16 residues. The CDR3 is CASSFGYSSSYNEQFF. CDR3 in DNA: TGTGCCAGCAGTTTCGGTTACTCGAGCTCCTACAATGAGCAGTTCTTC.

The chain uses TRBV5-6 and TRBJ2-2; D is undetermined. Trimming removed 4 bases from V and 7 bases from J, with 8 bases in between. Germline V CDR1 and CDR2: SGHDT, YYEEEE. The CDR3 is 12 residues long. The CDR3 is CASSREVGELFF. The CDR3 DNA reads TGTGCCAGCAGCCGTGAGGTCGGGGAGCTGTTTTTT.

The CDR3 here is CASSPGGFSEKLFF. CDR3 coding DNA: TGTGCCAGCAGCCCCGGGGGATTCTCCGAAAAACTGTTTTTT. This chain uses TRBV21-1 with TRBJ1-4. TRBV21-1 is classified as a pseudogene. The CDR3 is 14 amino acids.

The chain recombines TRBV19 with TRBJ2-2; 7 bases are shared with TRBD1. Germline CDR1 and CDR2: LNHDA and SQIVND (reference sequence). The junction had 9 bases not matched to a gene; V was cut back by 10 bases and J by 1 base. The CDR3 length is 15 residues. The CDR3 region has the DNA TGTGCCATGGGGCCCGGGACAGAGAACACCGGGGAGCTGTTTTTT. Translating it yields CAMGPGTENTGELFF.

This chain links TRBV27 with TRBJ2-3; 8 nucleotides align to TRBD2. V shed 4 bases, J shed 0 bases, and the junction held 3 bases outside the gene matches. The length of the CDR3 is 15 residues. Germline loops: CDR1 MNHEY, CDR2 SMNVEV (reference sequence). The CDR3 DNA follows: TGTGCCAGCAGTTCGTTAGCGGGGAGCACAGATACGCAGTATTTT. Protein sequence: CASSSLAGSTDTQYF.

This chain uses TRBV28 with TRBJ1-3; perhaps TRBD1 as D (6 bases). The ends were cut back, 5 bases at V and 3 bases at J, with 14 bases in the middle. Germline CDR1 is MDHEN and CDR2 is SYDVKM. The CDR3 extends over 15 amino acids. CDR3 DNA: TGTGCCAGCAGTCTGGGGGGGGCGCGTGGAAACACCATATATTTT. This translates into CASSLGGARGNTIYF.

This rearrangement joins TRBV9 to TRBJ1-3, with D uncertain. In germline, CDR1 is SGDLS, CDR2 YYNGEE. The CDR3 runs to 15 residues. V gave up 3 bases and J gave up 0 bases, with 10 bases separating them. The CDR3 spells CASSANGGSGNTIYF. The CDR3 region has the DNA TGTGCCAGCAGCGCCAATGGAGGCTCTGGAAACACCATATATTTT. The full variable domain, with the rest looked up from reference TRBV9 and TRBJ1-3, is DSGVTQTPKHLITATGQRVTLRCSPRSGDLSVYWYQQSLDQGLQFLIQYYNGEERAKGNILERFSAQQFPDLHSELNLSSLELGDSALYFCASSANGGSGNTIYFGEGSWLTVV.

The genes are TRBV5-1 and TRBJ2-1; D uncertain. CDR3 length equals 14 residues. Trimming shortened V by 1 base and J by 4 bases, and 9 bases separated the two germline ends. Germline loops: CDR1 SGHRS, CDR2 YFSETQ. The CDR3 region has the DNA TGCGCCAGCAGCTTGAGTCCCGGGTACAATGAGCAGTTCTTC. Protein: CASSLSPGYNEQFF.

This sequence joins TRBV5-6 and TRBJ2-5; the D gene is possibly TRBD1 (5 bases). This CDR3 has 17 residues. Germline assignment: CDR1 SGHDT and CDR2 YYEEEE. V was shortened by 0 bases and J by 5 bases, with 20 bases between the two germline ends. The CDR3 region is CASSLVSAGSLVETQYF. For the CDR3, the DNA is TGTGCCAGCAGCTTGGTGTCGGCAGGGTCACTTGTGGAGACCCAGTACTTC.

This sequence joins TRBV7-6 and TRBJ1-4; 8 bases match TRBD1. With V trimmed by 4 bases and J by 3 bases, 4 bases remained unmatched. The CDR3 contains 15 residues. Germline V gene lookup returns CDR1 SGHVS and CDR2 FNYEAQ. The CDR3 DNA reads TGTGCCAGCAGCTCCGGACAGGGTGCTAATGAAAAACTGTTTTTT. This gives the protein CASSSGQGANEKLFF.

J is TRBJ2-7 and V is TRBV3-1 (or the pseudogene TRBV3-2), with 7 bases fitting TRBD2. With 1 base clipped from V and 6 bases from J, the junction kept 9 bases outside the gene matches. The CDR3 runs to 15 residues. From germline, CDR1 is LGHDT and CDR2 YNNKEL (reference sequence). In nucleotides, the CDR3 is TGTGCCAGCAGCCAAGCATGGACTAGGGCCTCCGAGCAGTACTTC. Residues: CASSQAWTRASEQYF.

In DNA, the CDR3 is TGTGCCAGCAGCGAAAGAGACTCCGAGCAGTACTTC. It translates to CASSERDSEQYF. V gene TRBV9 combines with J gene TRBJ2-7; D gene unclear. V was cut by 3 bases and J by 6 bases, with 10 bases left in between. Germline V gene sequence: CDR1 SGDLS, CDR2 YYNGEE. There are 12 residues in the CDR3.

The chain couples TRBV6-2 or TRBV6-3 to TRBJ1-1; D uncertain. The CDR3 totals 15 residues. Germline-derived CDR1 and CDR2 are MNHEY and SVGEGT. Trimming removed 6 bases at V and 1 base at J, with 15 bases between. CDR3 residues: CASSNGGPPNTEAFF. DNA for the CDR3: TGTGCCAGCAGCAATGGAGGCCCTCCGAACACTGAAGCTTTCTTT.

The V and J genes are TRBV19 and TRBJ2-1; 14 nucleotides line up with TRBD2. Germline V gene lookup returns CDR1 LNHDA and CDR2 SQIVND (reference sequence). Trimming at V came to 6 bases and at J to 8 bases, leaving 3 bases not matched to a gene. The CDR3 is 14 residues long. The CDR3 is CASSGTSGGYEQFF. CDR3 sequence (DNA): TGTGCCAGTAGCGGGACTAGCGGGGGCTATGAGCAGTTCTTC.

The V and J genes are TRBV11-2 and TRBJ2-1, with TRBD2 matching over 7 bases. Germline loops: CDR1 SGHAT, CDR2 FQNNGV. Trimming removed 5 bases from V and 5 bases from J; junction bases left unmatched: 6. This CDR3 is 14 amino acids long. The CDR3 region is CASSPRAGDNEQFF. For the CDR3, the DNA is TGTGCCAGCAGCCCTCGCGCGGGGGACAATGAGCAGTTCTTC.

This chain links TRBV5-1 with TRBJ1-1, with 7 bases identical to TRBD1. V was pared by 4 bases and J by 7 bases, with 7 bases of the junction left unmatched. Germline V gene sequence: CDR1 SGHRS, CDR2 YFSETQ. This CDR3 has 13 amino acids. The DNA for the CDR3 is TGCGCCAGCAGCGTAAATACAGGGGATGAAGCTTTCTTT. It encodes CASSVNTGDEAFF.

The V gene is TRBV9, the J gene TRBJ1-6; a weak D match, TRBD1 (5 bases). Germline V gene data show CDR1 as SGDLS and CDR2 as YYNGEE. The length of the CDR3 is 14 residues. Between the trimmed V and J ends, which lost 0 bases and 7 bases, there was a span of 8 bases. The CDR3 DNA follows: TGTGCCAGCAGCGTAGGGGGCAAGAATTCACCCCTCCACTTT. Amino acid sequence: CASSVGGKNSPLHF.